Following are 2 T cell receptor beta chains from one sample sequenced in a study of blood T cell repertoires in COVID-19 (dated by TCRdb to 2020 to 2022). Library creation used the immunoSEQ multiplex PCR assay. The clones in this table, taken by TCRdb from immuneACCESS, are in-frame only. Not every clone is retained; where verified, under half of the shortfall comes from an unresolved V gene, and the cause of the rest is unknown. The sample table holds 81,000 or so clones, of which approximately 90% were seen once. Clones ranked in the top ten supply more than 10% of the sample. The sample was peripheral blood. The receptors come from a man between 65 and 85 years old with active or convalescent COVID-19.

The gene calls are TRBV12-3 or TRBV12-4 and TRBJ1-6; maybe TRBD1 (6 bases). V was clipped by 4 bases and J by 10 bases, with 8 bases between them. The CDR3 is 12 amino acids. The CDR3 DNA follows: TGTGCCAGCAGTTCCACAGGGTCACCCCTCCACTTT. Translating gives CASSSTGSPLHF.

This chain uses TRBV21-1 with TRBJ2-7; the DNA was not compared with TRBD1, the D call given in the table. TRBV21-1 is listed as a pseudogene. This CDR3 contains 15 residues. The CDR3 sequence is CASSKALGQGDEQYF. The CDR3 region has the DNA TGTGCCAGCAGCAAAGCGCTGGGACAGGGCGACGAGCAGTACTTC.